The entry below gives a single T cell receptor (beta chain) sequence along with its context. In the source study's methods: Reference gene primer amplification gave nucleated cell count estimates. Data came from immunoSEQ multiplex PCR; TCRdb stores just in-frame clones and leaves some out. Clone size and the V and J calls come from that table; the DNA yielded D and trimming. The repertoire holds roughly 220,000 clones, with 80% to 90% as singletons. This sample was taken from a study of blood T cell repertoires in COVID-19. The overall study: Samples of COVID-19 (acute and convalescent) were obtained from the United States, Italy and Spain. T cells, B-cell-depleted T cells, or PBMCs supplied cDNA or gDNA.

Germline trimming cut 0 bases from V and 4 bases from J; bases unmatched to any gene: 4. CDR1 and CDR2 from the germline V gene are SGDLS and YYNGEE. CDR3 length: 14 residues. This chain joins TRBV9 and TRBJ2-7; 7 bases line up with TRBD1. Input material: peripheral blood. The TCR comes from a man younger than 40 with active or convalescent COVID-19. The CDR3 protein is CASSVEAGGYEQYF. The CDR3, as DNA: TGTGCCAGCAGCGTAGAGGCAGGGGGTTACGAGCAGTACTTC.